Reported below is one T cell receptor beta chain. The antigen is undetermined. The source of the sample is a study of T-cell memory formation after mild COVID-19. CDR1 and CDR2 (germline): SGHRS, YFSETQ. The CDR3 totals 17 residues. V shed 2 bases, J shed 1 base, and the junction held 9 bases outside the gene matches. Points from the study as a whole: Cross-reactive memory seemingly joined, as some responding clones were found in pre-infection memory. CD4/CD8 balance held among clones contracting day 15 to 85, and later expanders leaned CD4+. Proof of SARS-CoV-2 specificity was absent for the second-wave clones that crested on day 37.

5'RACE primed from the constant segment yielded TCR alpha and TCR beta cDNA libraries bearing sample barcodes and UMIs. TCRdb recomputed calls from the 5' RACE reads with MiXCR, one row per CDR3 protein. The sample has roughly 620 distinct CDR3 sequences, around 34% seen once. The sequencing sample was made of PBMCs or a T cell subset sorted from them (not recorded which). The origin of this receptor is an adult who had mild COVID-19 (a few samples of this study predate the infection). Cell type and time point are not known. V is TRBV5-1 and J is TRBJ1-1; 9 nucleotides match TRBD1. Written as DNA, the CDR3 is TGCGCCAGCAGCTTTTCCACAGGGGGCTTGGCGAACACTGAAGCTTTCTTT. Translating it yields CASSFSTGGLANTEAFF.